The present T cell receptor (beta chain) was sequenced within a study of T cell responses to AZD1222 COVID-19 vaccine. General study findings and limits: The donors showed a predominance of white British ancestry and of females, with possible underestimation of clonal diversity.

The data were produced by immunoSEQ multiplex PCR, yet TCRdb's version contains in-frame clones alone and is incomplete. In the table there are fewer than 150,000 clones, roughly 90% of which are singletons. Pooled together were second doses at about 4 or about 12 weeks. The V and J ends lost 1 base and 4 bases respectively, with 11 bases between them. The CDR3 sequence is 15 residues long. Per germline, CDR1 SGHTA and CDR2 FQGNSA. A word on this clone: Its antigen is not identified.

Here the sequenced sample was peripheral blood, taken 28 days after the second AZD1222 dose. The genes are TRBV7-2 and TRBJ1-3, with a tentative D call TRBD1 (6 bases). This sequence originates from an adult who received the AZD1222 COVID-19 vaccine. For the CDR3, the DNA is TGTGCCAGCAGCTTAGACAGGGCGTGGGGAAACACCATATATTTT. It translates to CASSLDRAWGNTIYF. Filled out from reference TRBV7-2 and TRBJ1-3, the complete variable domain reads GAGVSQSPSNKVTEKGKDVELRCDPISGHTALYWYRQSLGQGLEFLIYFQGNSAPDKSGLPSDRFSAERTGGSVSTLTIQRTQQEDSAVYLCASSLDRAWGNTIYFGEGSWLTVV.